Listed here are 10 T cell receptor beta chains from one sample, sequenced in a study of control samples from healthy donors and cancer patients. Sequenced by immunoSEQ multiplex PCR; TCRdb stores in-frame clones only, minus some. The data show around 120,000 clones, around 89% seen once. Sequenced material: PBMCs. The receptors were gathered from a woman between 45 and 65 years old with colorectal cancer.

The rearrangement joins TRBV7-9 to TRBJ2-1; D uncertain. Trimming took 1 base from V and 10 from J, leaving 5 bases between them. This CDR3 is built from 11 residues. CDR1 is SEHNR and CDR2 is FQNEAQ in the germline V gene (reference sequence). The CDR3 DNA follows: TGTGCCAGCAGCTTAGTCGAGGAGCAGTTCTTC. The encoded protein is CASSLVEEQFF.

The rearrangement uses TRBV12-5 and TRBJ2-7; D unresolved. Germline CDR1 LGHNT, CDR2 FRNRAP. The germline V and J ends were trimmed by 0 bases and 3 bases, with 6 bases remaining between them. The CDR3 spans 13 residues. The CDR3 region has the DNA TGTGCTAGTGGTTTGGTTGGTAACTACGAGCAGTACTTC. It codes for CASGLVGNYEQYF.

The rearrangement joins TRBV15 to TRBJ1-1, with 9 bases matching TRBD1. The CDR3 has 16 amino acids. CDR1 is LNHNV, CDR2 YYDKDF, per germline (reference sequence). The J segment lost 4 bases and the V segment lost 5 bases, leaving 11 bases of the junction unmatched. The DNA for the CDR3 is TGTGCCACCAGCCCAACAGGGGGCAATTTAGGCACTGAAGCTTTCTTT. This gives the protein CATSPTGGNLGTEAFF.

The gene calls are TRBV5-6 and TRBJ1-1; maybe TRBD1 (5 bases). Trimming removed 0 bases at V and 8 bases at J, with 8 bases between. The CDR3 spans 12 residues. CDR1 and CDR2 (germline): SGHDT, YYEEEE. CDR3 sequence: CASSLVGDEAFF. CDR3 sequence (DNA): TGTGCCAGCAGCTTGGTTGGGGACGAAGCTTTCTTT.

The rearrangement uses TRBV29-1 and TRBJ1-1; D is ambiguous. The CDR3 length is 11 residues. Germline CDR1 is SQVTM and CDR2 is ANQGSEA. V was clipped by 7 bases and J by 4 bases, with 10 bases between them. CDR3 sequence: CSGKDGTEAFF. The CDR3 DNA follows: TGCAGCGGTAAGGACGGCACTGAAGCTTTCTTT. Full variable domain (remainder filled in from reference TRBV29-1 and TRBJ1-1): SAVISQKPSRDICQRGTSLTIQCQVDSQVTMMFWYRQQPGQSLTLIATANQGSEATYESGFVIDKFPISRPNLTFSTLTVSNMSPEDSSIYLCSGKDGTEAFFGQGTRLTVV.

The chain links TRBV5-1 to TRBJ2-3; D call uncertain. Germline assignment: CDR1 SGHRS and CDR2 YFSETQ. CDR3 length: 14 residues. Trimming took off 2 bases at V and 3 bases at J, with 10 bases between the two ends. The CDR3 DNA is TGCGCCAGCAGCTTTCGTCCGGAAACAGATACGCAGTATTTT. This encodes CASSFRPETDTQYF.

The V gene is TRBV27, the J gene TRBJ2-1; TRBD1 matches 7 bases. Trimming at V came to 6 bases and at J to 6 bases, leaving 14 bases not matched to a gene. Germline CDR1 and CDR2: MNHEY and SMNVEV (reference sequence). This CDR3 is 16 amino acids long. The CDR3 sequence is CASRSTTGKEVNEQFF. The CDR3, as DNA: TGTGCCAGCAGGAGTACGACAGGGAAAGAAGTCAATGAGCAGTTCTTC.

This sequence joins TRBV6-2 or TRBV6-3 and TRBJ1-5, with 8 positions matching TRBD1. CDR1 and CDR2 (germline): MNHEY, SVGEGT. J lost 5 bases, V lost 5 bases, and 14 bases had no gene match. CDR3 length equals 17 residues. CDR3 DNA: TGTGCCAGCAGTCCGTCTATTTACAGGGGGGTTTATCAGCCCCAGCATTTT. This translates into CASSPSIYRGVYQPQHF.

V gene TRBV20-1 combines with J gene TRBJ2-1; 12 bases are a match to TRBD2. CDR1 is DFQATT and CDR2 is SNEGSKA in the germline V gene (reference sequence). CDR3 length: 15 residues. Trimming at V came to 3 bases and at J to 4 bases, leaving 4 bases not matched to a gene. CDR3 residues: CSASALAGGYNEQFF. In DNA form, the CDR3 reads TGCAGTGCTAGTGCTCTAGCGGGAGGGTACAATGAGCAGTTCTTC.

The chain couples TRBV7-6 to TRBJ1-3; 10 positions agree with TRBD1. Trimming cost V 1 base and J 4 bases; bases outside gene matches: 7. Germline CDR1 SGHVS, CDR2 FNYEAQ. This CDR3 is 17 amino acids long. The CDR3 bases are TGTGCCAGCAGCTTAGGGGGACAGGGGTCTTCCGGAAACACCATATATTTT. Translating it yields CASSLGGQGSSGNTIYF.